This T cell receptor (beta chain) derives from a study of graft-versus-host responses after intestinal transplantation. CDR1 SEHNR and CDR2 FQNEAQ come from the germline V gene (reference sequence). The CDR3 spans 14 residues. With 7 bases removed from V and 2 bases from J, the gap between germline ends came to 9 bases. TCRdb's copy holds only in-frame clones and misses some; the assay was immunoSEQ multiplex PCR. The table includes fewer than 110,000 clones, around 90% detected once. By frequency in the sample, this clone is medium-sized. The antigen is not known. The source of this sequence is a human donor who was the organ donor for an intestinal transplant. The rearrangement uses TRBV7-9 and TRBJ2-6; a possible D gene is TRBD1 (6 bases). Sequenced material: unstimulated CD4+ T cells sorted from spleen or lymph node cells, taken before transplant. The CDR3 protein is CASTQGTGANVLTF. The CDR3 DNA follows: TGTGCCAGCACCCAGGGGACTGGGGCCAACGTCCTGACTTTC.